This T cell receptor (beta chain) was sequenced during a study of OX40 agonist ivuxolimab in advanced cancers. Background on the study: An agonistic anti-OX40 (CD134) antibody, ivuxolimab, was used to treat the patients.

V lost 6 bases, J lost 2 bases, and 9 bases lay in between. This CDR3 has 13 residues. Germline V CDR1 and CDR2: LGHNT, FRNRAP. Study conclusions and caveats: With doses of 0.1 to 3.0 mg/kg, CD4+ and CD8+ blood T cells had undergone clonal expansion by week 6.

Turning to this clone: Its cognate antigen is unknown.

Measured with immunoSEQ multiplex PCR; TCRdb has only the in-frame clones, and not every one. The sample has roughly 90,000 clones, around 94% seen once. This specimen consisted of CD4+ or CD8+ T cells sorted from blood, obtained in a trial of the OX40 agonist ivuxolimab. The sequence was collected from an adult with an advanced solid tumor such as melanoma, head and neck, liver or kidney cancer. This chain uses TRBV12-5 with TRBJ2-3; the D gene is possibly TRBD1 (5 bases). The CDR3 here is CASGDSNTDTQYF. The CDR3 coding sequence is TGTGCTAGTGGCGACAGTAACACAGATACGCAGTATTTT. The full variable domain, with the rest looked up from reference TRBV12-5 and TRBJ2-3, is DARVTQTPRHKVTEMGQEVTMRCQPILGHNTVFWYRQTMMQGLELLAYFRNRAPLDDSGMPKDRFSAEMPDATLATLKIQPSEPRDSAVYFCASGDSNTDTQYFGPGTRLTVL.